This passage covers 21 T cell receptor beta chains from one sample sequenced in a study of T cells expressing NK-cell markers. TCRdb re-called the 5' RACE reads; every CDR3 protein appears as one record, without DNA. This sample contains about 260,000 distinct CDR3 sequences. Input material: blood T cells: a sorted CD56 or NKG2C T cell subset, CD4+ or CD8+ T cells, or bulk PBMC T cells (not recorded which). The receptors shown here come from a man between 18 and 29 years old in good health.

The V call is TRBV18, the J call TRBJ2-5; the D gene TCRdb calls, TRBD2, cannot be checked with no DNA. Germline V gene data show CDR1 as KGHSH and CDR2 as LQKENI. The CDR3 covers 17 residues. CDR3: CASSPLLASGSAETQYF.

The chain combines TRBV25-1 with TRBJ2-3; TCRdb selects TRBD1, and the lack of DNA leaves this call unchecked. The CDR3 extends over 16 amino acids. CDR1 and CDR2 (germline): MGHDK, SYGVNS. The CDR3 loop is CASSDSLGQGTDTQYF.

The chain uses TRBV7-2 and TRBJ2-3; checking the TCRdb D call of TRBD1 is not possible without DNA. There are 14 residues in the CDR3. Germline CDR1 and CDR2: SGHTA and FQGNSA. This CDR3 is CASSQGRSTDTQYF. Variable domain in full (rest from reference TRBV7-2 and TRBJ2-3): GAGVSQSPSNKVTEKGKDVELRCDPISGHTALYWYRQSLGQGLEFLIYFQGNSAPDKSGLPSDRFSAERTGGSVSTLTIQRTQQEDSAVYLCASSQGRSTDTQYFGPGTRLTVL.

This chain links TRBV5-6 with TRBJ2-1; the D call from TCRdb, TRBD1, cannot be confirmed without DNA. The CDR3 consists of 16 residues. Germline V gene data show CDR1 as SGHDT and CDR2 as YYEEEE. CDR3: CASRATGGQGRNEQFF.

This chain connects TRBV12-3 or TRBV12-4 to TRBJ2-3; TCRdb's D call of TRBD1 is untestable without DNA. This CDR3 has 14 residues. The CDR3 loop reads CASSMTGGTDTQYF.

J is TRBJ1-2 and V is TRBV4-2; TCRdb reports TRBD1, a call that lacks DNA to check it against. The germline CDR1 and CDR2 sequences are LGHNA and YNFKEQ. The CDR3 length is 14 residues. The chain's CDR3 is CASSQGDRAHGYTF.

The genes are TRBV9 and TRBJ2-2; TCRdb outputs TRBD2, but without DNA this stays unchecked. The CDR3 spans 15 residues. The germline V gene has CDR1 SGDLS and CDR2 YYNGEE. This chain's CDR3 is CASSSAGRETGELFF.

The chain has TRBV28 and TRBJ2-6; the D gene TCRdb calls, TRBD1, cannot be checked with no DNA. From germline, CDR1 is MDHEN and CDR2 SYDVKM. CDR3 length equals 13 residues. Here the CDR3 reads CASRGQGANVLTF.

The rearrangement joins TRBV13 to TRBJ1-3. This CDR3 comprises 16 residues. CDR1 is PRHDT, CDR2 FYEKMQ, per germline (reference sequence). The CDR3 reads CASSLVALNSGNTIYF.

The chain carries TRBV30 and TRBJ2-2; as DNA is missing, the TRBD1 call by TCRdb cannot be tested. Germline loops: CDR1 GTSNPN, CDR2 SVGIG (reference sequence). The CDR3 consists of 13 residues. CDR3 residues: CAWSEGVAGELFF.

The chain recombines TRBV29-1 with TRBJ2-7; no DNA is available, so the TRBD1 call from TCRdb remains unchecked. CDR1 is SQVTM and CDR2 is ANQGSEA in the germline V gene. The CDR3 contains 12 residues. CDR3 sequence reads: CSVLEGNYEQYF.

V and J are TRBV29-1 and TRBJ2-7; TCRdb indicates TRBD1, and absent DNA this call remains unverified. Germline V CDR1 and CDR2: SQVTM, ANQGSEA. The CDR3 has 13 amino acids. The CDR3 region is CSGLEGGAGEQYF.

The chain recombines TRBV7-8 with TRBJ2-3; TCRdb indicates TRBD2, and absent DNA this call remains unverified. This CDR3 is built from 15 residues. The germline V gene has CDR1 SGHVS and CDR2 FQNEAQ. The CDR3 sequence: CASRLTSGGTDTQYF.

The chain has TRBV7-2 and TRBJ2-3; TCRdb lists TRBD2, though no DNA is available to test this call. CDR1 is SGHTA and CDR2 is FQGNSA in the germline V gene. This CDR3 is built from 19 residues. CDR3 amino acids: CASSLAGLAGVYSTDTQYF. The complete variable domain, with remaining parts taken from reference TRBV7-2 and TRBJ2-3, reads GAGVSQSPSNKVTEKGKDVELRCDPISGHTALYWYRQSLGQGLEFLIYFQGNSAPDKSGLPSDRFSAERTGGSVSTLTIQRTQQEDSAVYLCASSLAGLAGVYSTDTQYFGPGTRLTVL.

The chain recombines TRBV4-3 with TRBJ2-3; TCRdb's assignment of TRBD2 cannot be checked, as there is no DNA. The CDR3 runs 18 residues. The V gene's germline CDR1 is LGHNA and CDR2 YSLEER. The CDR3 is CASSSSGGPPGSTDTQYF.

The chain employs TRBV5-1 and TRBJ2-1; TCRdb names TRBD1, which stays unverified in the absence of DNA. Germline CDR1 is SGHRS and CDR2 is YFSETQ. This CDR3 has 13 amino acids. The CDR3 reads CASSWRGAGEQFF.

The gene calls are TRBV20-1 and TRBJ2-1. The CDR3 runs 15 residues. Per germline, CDR1 DFQATT and CDR2 SNEGSKA (reference sequence). The CDR3: CSARLVASSYNEQFF.

The J gene is TRBJ2-1, the V gene TRBV15. Germline lookup yields CDR1 LNHNV and CDR2 YYDKDF (reference sequence). The CDR3 totals 15 residues. The CDR3 sequence is CATSRDLVGSNEQFF.

The V and J genes are TRBV5-6 and TRBJ2-7; TCRdb names TRBD1, which stays unverified in the absence of DNA. Germline V CDR1 and CDR2: SGHDT, YYEEEE. This CDR3 is 15 amino acids long. The CDR3 sequence: CASSLYGTGPYEQYF.

This chain joins TRBV20-1 and TRBJ2-7; lacking DNA, the TRBD2 call made by TCRdb goes unchecked. The CDR3 spans 13 residues. CDR1 and CDR2 from the germline V gene are DFQATT and SNEGSKA (reference sequence). CDR3 protein: CSASPAVSYEQYF.

CDR3 sequence: CASSLMGQGVDQPQHF. The chain combines TRBV7-2 with TRBJ1-5; TCRdb designates TRBD1, a call that cannot be tested without DNA. The CDR3 totals 16 residues. Germline lookup yields CDR1 SGHTA and CDR2 FQGNSA.